The 18 T cell receptor beta chains listed next were all sequenced from one sample in a study of blood T cells in healthy people across ages. Primers used in a second PCR of about 7 to 11 cycles were a sample-barcoded 5' primer and a J-beta primer mix. TCRdb re-called the 5' RACE reads with MiXCR, one entry per CDR3 protein. In the table there are around 800,000 distinct CDR3 sequences, about 45% of which are singletons. Source material: blood. These TCRs come from a man older than 75 in good health.

This clonotype was recorded a few times. This chain connects TRBV29-1 to TRBJ1-1; D is possibly TRBD1 (5 bases). Germline lookup yields CDR1 SQVTM and CDR2 ANQGSEA. This CDR3 has 13 amino acids. Trimming removed 7 bases at V and 3 bases at J, with 15 bases between. CDR3 DNA: TGCAGCGCCGCCGGGGCAGCGGACACTGAAGCTTTCTTT. Protein: CSAAGAADTEAFF.

This clonotype was seen a few times. The chain is built from TRBV20-1 and TRBJ1-1; 9 nucleotides agree with TRBD1. Trimming took 6 bases from V and 3 from J; bases not matched to a gene: 11. The CDR3 consists of 15 residues. The V gene's germline CDR1 is DFQATT and CDR2 SNEGSKA (reference sequence). As DNA, the CDR3 is TGCAGTGCGCTAATCCAGGGACAGGGATACACTGAAGCTTTCTTT. Translation: CSALIQGQGYTEAFF.

The count of this clonotype is one. V usage is TRBV7-3 and J usage is TRBJ2-3, with TRBD2 matching over 14 bases. From germline, CDR1 is SGHTA and CDR2 FQGTGA. The CDR3 contains 16 residues. V was pared by 4 bases and J by 5 bases, with 5 bases of the junction left unmatched. The CDR3 is CASSSGTSGSEDTQYF. As DNA, the CDR3 is TGTGCCAGCAGCTCGGGGACTAGCGGGAGCGAAGATACGCAGTATTTT.

This clonotype was seen a handful of times. V usage is TRBV2 and J usage is TRBJ2-1; 9 bases map to TRBD2. V lost 8 bases to trimming and J lost 10 bases; unmatched junction nucleotides: 18. The CDR3 is 16 amino acids. Germline V gives CDR1 SNHLY, CDR2 FYNNEI. CDR3 loop: CASRKGIAGDAEEQFF. In nucleotides, the CDR3 is TGTGCCAGCCGCAAGGGAATAGCGGGAGATGCTGAAGAGCAGTTCTTC.

The genes are TRBV12-2 and TRBJ2-5; the table's D gene call, TRBD2, was not cross checked with the DNA. TRBV12-2 represents a pseudogene. The CDR3 sequence is 15 residues long. CDR3 DNA: TGTGCAAGTCGCTTAGTACGCTCTAGCTACAATGAGCAGTACTTC. Translated: CASRLVRSSYNEQYF.

The V and J genes are TRBV29-1 and TRBJ2-1, with D possibly being TRBD1 (5 bases). The germline CDR1 and CDR2 sequences are SQVTM and ANQGSEA. V gave up 3 bases and J gave up 6 bases, with 24 bases separating them. The CDR3 loop spans 17 amino acids. The CDR3 DNA reads TGCAGCGTTGAGGAGACAGCCGGCAGGCAATCCCTCAATGAGCAGTTCTTC. Its translation: CSVEETAGRQSLNEQFF.

The count of this clonotype is one. The chain has TRBV7-2 and TRBJ2-7; D possibly uses TRBD1 or TRBD2 (5 bases each). The germline CDR1 and CDR2 sequences are SGHTA and FQGNSA. The CDR3 is made up of 17 amino acids. Trimming took off 2 bases at V and 1 base at J, with 18 bases between the two ends. The CDR3 DNA sequence: TGTGCCAGCAGCTTAAGGCCCCTCGGGACGGAATCCTACGAGCAGTACTTC. Translation: CASSLRPLGTESYEQYF.

This clonotype was detected many times. The chain carries TRBV11-2 and TRBJ2-7; 9 bases agree with TRBD1. The J segment lost 3 bases and the V segment lost 4 bases, leaving 4 bases of the junction unmatched. The CDR3 consists of 14 residues. Germline V gene sequence: CDR1 SGHAT, CDR2 FQNNGV. CDR3 sequence: CASSSGQGFYEQYF. CDR3 nucleotides: TGTGCCAGCAGCTCCGGACAGGGGTTCTACGAGCAGTACTTC.

The chain recombines TRBV7-2 with TRBJ2-5; 11 positions match TRBD2. Germline V gene lookup returns CDR1 SGHTA and CDR2 FQGNSA. The CDR3 runs 15 residues. Trimming cost V 5 bases and J 11 bases; bases outside gene matches: 13. CDR3: CASSRIAGGYNDQYF. DNA for the CDR3: TGTGCCAGCAGCCGGATAGCGGGAGGGTACAATGATCAGTACTTC. Looking up the rest from reference TRBV7-2 and TRBJ2-5 gives the full variable domain: GAGVSQSPSNKVTEKGKDVELRCDPISGHTALYWYRQSLGQGLEFLIYFQGNSAPDKSGLPSDRFSAERTGGSVSTLTIQRTQQEDSAVYLCASSRIAGGYNDQYFGPGTRLLVL.

This clonotype has a handful of counts. The chain couples TRBV7-2 to TRBJ2-1, with D perhaps TRBD1 (6 bases). The CDR3 totals 14 residues. Germline V gene sequence: CDR1 SGHTA, CDR2 FQGNSA. V lost 5 bases and J 8 bases, leaving 16 bases between the germline ends. The CDR3 here is CASSPYQQGHEQFF. CDR3 coding DNA: TGTGCCAGCAGCCCGTACCAACAGGGTCATGAGCAGTTCTTC.

This clonotype was counted between two and nine times. This chain joins TRBV28 and TRBJ2-5, with D possibly TRBD1 on 5 matching bases. V lost 0 bases and J 4 bases, leaving 9 bases between the germline ends. This CDR3 region has 14 residues. Germline V gene lookup returns CDR1 MDHEN and CDR2 SYDVKM. CDR3 bases: TGTGCCAGCAGTTTATGGGGTAGGGGAGAGACCCAGTACTTC. It translates to CASSLWGRGETQYF.

The chain has TRBV11-3 and TRBJ2-1; 12 nucleotides line up with TRBD2. Germline lookup yields CDR1 SGHNT and CDR2 YENEEA. Trimming at V came to 4 bases and at J to 9 bases, leaving 7 bases not matched to a gene. This CDR3 contains 15 residues. The CDR3 here is CASSSSGRGNSEQFF. The CDR3 bases are TGTGCCAGCAGCTCTAGCGGGAGGGGAAACAGTGAGCAGTTCTTC.

The table lists this clonotype with a few counts. The rearrangement links TRBV9 to TRBJ2-3; D ambiguous. Germline assignment: CDR1 SGDLS and CDR2 YYNGEE. V was trimmed by 0 bases and J by 2 bases, leaving 10 bases between them. The CDR3 is made up of 15 amino acids. CDR3 loop: CASSVVQSPTDTQYF. As DNA, the CDR3 is TGTGCCAGCAGCGTAGTCCAGAGTCCCACAGATACGCAGTATTTT.

Only a few counts were recorded for this clonotype. The rearrangement links TRBV5-1 to TRBJ2-3, with 8 bases fitting TRBD2. The CDR3 length is 14 residues. Germline CDR1 SGHRS, CDR2 YFSETQ. V lost 6 bases to trimming and J lost 0 bases; unmatched junction nucleotides: 3. DNA for the CDR3: TGCGCCAGCACTCGGGAGGGTAGCACAGATACGCAGTATTTT. Translation: CASTREGSTDTQYF. The whole variable domain, filled in from reference TRBV5-1 and TRBJ2-3, reads KAGVTQTPRYLIKTRGQQVTLSCSPISGHRSVSWYQQTPGQGLQFLFEYFSETQRNKGNFPGRFSGRQFSNSRSEMNVSTLELGDSALYLCASTREGSTDTQYFGPGTRLTVL.

At least ten counts were recorded for this clonotype. This chain connects TRBV20-1 to TRBJ2-1; 13 nucleotides line up with TRBD2. CDR3 size: 16 residues. V shed 3 bases, J shed 6 bases, and the junction held 8 bases outside the gene matches. In germline, CDR1 is DFQATT, CDR2 SNEGSKA (reference sequence). The CDR3 DNA reads as TGCAGTGCTAGGACTAGCGGGAGGCCTCTGATCAATGAGCAGTTCTTC. It translates to CSARTSGRPLINEQFF.

Of note for this clonotype: One base away lies a much larger clone, so this may be a sequencing read error. The chain has TRBV29-1 and TRBJ2-5; 8 nucleotides align to TRBD2. The CDR3 extends over 12 amino acids. The germline V gene has CDR1 SQVTM and CDR2 ANQGSEA. Germline trimming cut 7 bases from V and 11 bases from J; bases unmatched to any gene: 12. The CDR3 bases are TGCAGCGCCGGGACTAGAGGAAATGAGCAGTACTTC. This encodes CSAGTRGNEQYF.

CDR3 sequence (DNA): TGTGCCAGCAGAGCCGGGACAGTCACGACGCAGTATTTT. Translation: CASRAGTVTTQYF. The J gene is TRBJ2-3, the V gene TRBV6-1; TRBD1 matches at 7 bases. Germline V gene sequence: CDR1 MNHNS, CDR2 SASEGT. The J segment lost 9 bases and the V segment lost 6 bases, leaving 9 bases of the junction unmatched. The CDR3 length is 13 residues.

The chain recombines TRBV19 with TRBJ2-1, with 7 bases lining up with TRBD2. The CDR3 loop spans 15 amino acids. Germline values: CDR1 LNHDA, CDR2 SQIVND (reference sequence). V shed 3 bases, J shed 4 bases, and the junction held 6 bases outside the gene matches. The CDR3 spells CASSMGLADYNEQFF. The CDR3, as DNA: TGTGCCAGTAGTATGGGTCTAGCGGATTACAATGAGCAGTTCTTC.